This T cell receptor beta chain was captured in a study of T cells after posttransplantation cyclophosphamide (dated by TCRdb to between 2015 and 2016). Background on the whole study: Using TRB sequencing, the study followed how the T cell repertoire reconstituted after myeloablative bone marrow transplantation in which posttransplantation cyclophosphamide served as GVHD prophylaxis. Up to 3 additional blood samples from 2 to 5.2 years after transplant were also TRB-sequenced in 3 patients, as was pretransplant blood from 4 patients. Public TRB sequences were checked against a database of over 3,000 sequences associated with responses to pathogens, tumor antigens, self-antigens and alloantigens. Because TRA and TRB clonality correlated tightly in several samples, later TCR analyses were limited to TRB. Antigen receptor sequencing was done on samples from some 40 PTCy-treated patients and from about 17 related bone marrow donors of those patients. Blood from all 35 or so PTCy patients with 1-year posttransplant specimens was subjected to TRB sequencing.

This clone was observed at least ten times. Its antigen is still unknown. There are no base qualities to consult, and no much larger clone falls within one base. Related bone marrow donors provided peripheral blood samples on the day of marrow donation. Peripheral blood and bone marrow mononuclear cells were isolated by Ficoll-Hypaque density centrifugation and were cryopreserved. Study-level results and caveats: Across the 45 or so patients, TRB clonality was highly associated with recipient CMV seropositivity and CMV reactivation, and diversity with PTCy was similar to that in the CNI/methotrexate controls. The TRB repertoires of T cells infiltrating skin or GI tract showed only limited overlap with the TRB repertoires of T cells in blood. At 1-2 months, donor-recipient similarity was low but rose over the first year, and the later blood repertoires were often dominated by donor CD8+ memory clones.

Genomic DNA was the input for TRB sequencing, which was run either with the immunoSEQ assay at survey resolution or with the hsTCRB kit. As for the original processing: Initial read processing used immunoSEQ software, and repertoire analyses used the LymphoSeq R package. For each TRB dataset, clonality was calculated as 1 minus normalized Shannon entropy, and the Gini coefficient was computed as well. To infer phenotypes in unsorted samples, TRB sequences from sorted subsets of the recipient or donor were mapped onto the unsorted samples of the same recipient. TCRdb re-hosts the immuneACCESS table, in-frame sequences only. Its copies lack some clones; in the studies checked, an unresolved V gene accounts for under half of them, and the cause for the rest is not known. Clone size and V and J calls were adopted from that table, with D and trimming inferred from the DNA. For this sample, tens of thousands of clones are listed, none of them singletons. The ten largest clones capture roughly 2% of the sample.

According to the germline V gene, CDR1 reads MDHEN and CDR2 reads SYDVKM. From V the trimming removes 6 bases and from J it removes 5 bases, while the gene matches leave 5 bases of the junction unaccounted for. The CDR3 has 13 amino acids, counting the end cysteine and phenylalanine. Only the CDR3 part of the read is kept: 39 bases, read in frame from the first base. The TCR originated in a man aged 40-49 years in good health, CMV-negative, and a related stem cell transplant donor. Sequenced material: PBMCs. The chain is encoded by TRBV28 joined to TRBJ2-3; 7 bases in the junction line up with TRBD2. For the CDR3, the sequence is CASSPSGGDTQYF. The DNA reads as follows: TGTGCCAGCAGCCCCTCGGGGGGAGATACGCAGTATTTT. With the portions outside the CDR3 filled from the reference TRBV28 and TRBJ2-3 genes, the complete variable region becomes DVKVTQSSRYLVKRTGEKVFLECVQDMDHENMFWYRQDPGLGLRLIYFSYDVKMKEKGDIPEGYSVSREKKERFSLILESASTNQTSMYLCASSPSGGDTQYFGPGTRLTVL.